This entry lists 20 T cell receptor beta chains sequenced from one sample in a study of T-cell reconstitution after alpha-beta-depleted transplantation in children. This sample's TCRbeta library carried unique molecular identifier barcodes. TCRdb used MiXCR to reprocess the PCR reads, holding one entry per CDR3 protein. The sample has about 90,000 distinct CDR3 sequences; less than 20% are singletons. Sequences were derived from PBMCs, mostly from graft donor cells, sampled 180 days after TCRalphabeta/CD19-depleted stem cell transplant. All receptors come from a male patient between 2 and 15 years old who had a stem cell transplant for acute lymphoblastic leukemia, so the T cells may come from the graft donor.

In its sample, this clonotype was seen many times. The chain couples TRBV6-5 to TRBJ1-2, with D possibly matching TRBD1 (5 bases). The length of the CDR3 is 17 residues. V lost 0 bases and J 1 base, leaving 15 bases between the germline ends. The germline gives CDR1 MNHEY, CDR2 SVGAGI. Written as DNA, the CDR3 is TGTGCCAGCAGTTACTCGTCCACACGGGGGATTAACTATGGCTACACCTTC. This encodes CASSYSSTRGINYGYTF.

As concerns this clonotype: The CDR3 carries no conserved terminal phenylalanine or tryptophan, so it likely arises from a read error. It is unclear where the CDR3 begins or ends on the DNA, so no DNA is shown, and the CDR3 is as TCRdb lists it. This chain's CDR3 is CASRAGLREFS. V gene TRBV11-2 combines with J gene TRBJ2-1. The CDR3 is 11 amino acids in total, end residues counted. Germline CDR1 is SGHAT and CDR2 is FQNNGV.

This clonotype came up many times. This chain joins TRBV7-8 and TRBJ1-1; D call uncertain. From germline, CDR1 is SGHVS and CDR2 FQNEAQ. V was trimmed by 1 base and J by 0 bases, leaving 3 bases between them. The CDR3 runs to 13 residues. CDR3 in DNA: TGTGCCAGCAGCTTAGACCTGAACACTGAAGCTTTCTTT. Amino acids: CASSLDLNTEAFF.

Ten or more counts support this clonotype. The J gene is TRBJ1-4, the V gene TRBV15; D not resolved. CDR3 length: 14 amino acids. V was cut by 0 bases and J by 13 bases, with 15 bases left in between. Germline V CDR1 and CDR2: LNHNV, YYDKDF (reference sequence). The CDR3 sequence is CATSRDGSNEGLFF. The CDR3 nucleotides read TGTGCCACCAGCAGAGACGGTAGTAATGAAGGACTGTTTTTT.

This clonotype was seen only a few times. The V gene is TRBV5-1, the J gene TRBJ1-4, with 9 bases matching TRBD1. The V gene end was trimmed by 0 bases and the J gene end by 7 bases; junction bases not matched to a gene: 4. Germline values: CDR1 SGHRS, CDR2 YFSETQ. CDR3 length: 15 amino acids. CDR3 sequence (DNA): TGCGCCAGCAGCTTGGCTGGGACAGGGAGTGAAAAACTGTTTTTT. This sequence encodes CASSLAGTGSEKLFF.

In DNA, the CDR3 is TGTGCCACCAGTGAGTCCACTTTCGCAGGGGAGCTGTTTTTT. Translating it yields CATSESTFAGELFF. The V call is TRBV24-1, the J call TRBJ2-2; D is undetermined. CDR1 is KGHDR, CDR2 SFDVKD, per germline. The CDR3 extends over 14 amino acids. Trimming shortened V by 4 bases and J by 8 bases, and 13 bases separated the two germline ends.

This clonotype was detected a few times. The chain joins TRBV27 to TRBJ2-1; 8 nucleotides align to TRBD2. Unmatched junction bases numbered 7, after V lost 5 bases and J lost 4 bases. Germline values: CDR1 MNHEY, CDR2 SMNVEV (reference sequence). The CDR3 totals 15 residues. CDR3 region: CASSVAAGEYNEQFF. CDR3 nucleotides: TGTGCCAGCAGTGTCGCAGCGGGGGAGTACAATGAGCAGTTCTTC.

At least ten counts were recorded for this clonotype. The chain couples TRBV7-2 to TRBJ2-1; D possibly uses TRBD1 or TRBD2 (7 bases each). CDR3 size: 14 residues. V shed 5 bases and J shed 10 bases, with 18 bases lying between them. The V gene's germline CDR1 is SGHTA and CDR2 FQGNSA. CDR3 loop: CASSPSRGGYEQFF. CDR3 DNA: TGTGCCAGCAGCCCCAGCAGGGGGGGGTACGAGCAGTTCTTC. Combining the CDR3 with reference TRBV7-2 and TRBJ2-1 gives the whole variable domain GAGVSQSPSNKVTEKGKDVELRCDPISGHTALYWYRQSLGQGLEFLIYFQGNSAPDKSGLPSDRFSAERTGGSVSTLTIQRTQQEDSAVYLCASSPSRGGYEQFFGPGTRLTVL.

In this sample, this clonotype turned up a few times. CDR3 amino acids: CSAPGVSYEQYF. In nucleotides, the CDR3 is TGCAGTGCACCTGGGGTTTCCTACGAGCAGTACTTC. This chain links TRBV20-1 with TRBJ2-7; D gene unclear. Germline V CDR1 and CDR2: DFQATT, SNEGSKA (reference sequence). This CDR3 comprises 12 residues. Trimming left V 6 bases short and J 1 base short, with 10 bases between.

A few counts support this clonotype. The chain joins TRBV7-2 to TRBJ2-3; possibly TRBD1 for D (5 bases). The CDR3 covers 16 residues. CDR1 is SGHTA, CDR2 FQGNSA, per germline. The V end was cut by 1 base, the J end by 0 bases, with 11 bases between. The CDR3 DNA is TGTGCCAGCAGCTTAGGGGGCGCCTTTAGCACAGATACGCAGTATTTT. Translation gives CASSLGGAFSTDTQYF.

The sample holds a few counts of this clonotype. This chain links TRBV7-8 with TRBJ2-7; 7 bases match TRBD2. The junction had 13 bases not matched to a gene; V was cut back by 8 bases and J by 6 bases. CDR3 length equals 14 residues. In germline, CDR1 is SGHVS, CDR2 FQNEAQ. The chain's CDR3 is CASRLGGGGIEQYF. DNA for the CDR3: TGTGCCAGCCGCCTTGGTGGGGGGGGGATCGAGCAGTACTTC.

J is TRBJ2-3 and V is TRBV9; D is perhaps TRBD1 (8 bases). Trimming removed 10 bases from V and 0 bases from J, with 18 bases in between. The CDR3 has 15 amino acids. Germline CDR1 SGDLS, CDR2 YYNGEE. The chain's CDR3 is CAGGEGDRSTDTQYF. CDR3 DNA sequence: TGTGCCGGGGGGGAAGGGGACAGGAGCACAGATACGCAGTATTTT.

This clonotype was found a few times. DNA of the CDR3: TGTGCCAGCAGCCGACAGGGGGGCAAATACGAGCAGTACTTC. It codes for CASSRQGGKYEQYF. This sequence joins TRBV7-2 and TRBJ2-7, with 9 bases lining up with TRBD1. Germline CDR1 and CDR2: SGHTA and FQGNSA. V dropped 5 bases and J dropped 4; count of bases not matched to a gene: 6. This CDR3 is built from 14 residues.

The chain combines TRBV9 with TRBJ2-1; D assignment may be TRBD1 or TRBD2 (7 bases each). The CDR3 length is 16 residues. Germline V gene lookup returns CDR1 SGDLS and CDR2 YYNGEE. Trimming left V 1 base short and J 9 bases short, with 20 bases between. In DNA, the CDR3 is TGTGCCAGCAGCGTACAGGGGGGAGGGGATTTTGGTGAGCAGTTCTTC. It is translated as CASSVQGGGDFGEQFF.

This clonotype has at least ten counts. This sequence joins TRBV20-1 and TRBJ2-7, with 10 bases matching TRBD1. The V segment lost 3 bases and the J segment 1 base; nucleotides outside the gene matches: 3. Germline loops: CDR1 DFQATT, CDR2 SNEGSKA (reference sequence). This CDR3 region has 14 residues. The CDR3, as DNA: TGCAGTGCTAGGGGACAGGGGAGTTCCTACGAGCAGTACTTC. Translated, it gives CSARGQGSSYEQYF.

This clonotype was seen a handful of times. V gene TRBV7-9 combines with J gene TRBJ2-5; 9 positions agree with TRBD1. The CDR3 runs to 16 residues. Trimming at V came to 5 bases and at J to 4 bases, leaving 11 bases not matched to a gene. From germline, CDR1 is SEHNR and CDR2 FQNEAQ (reference sequence). Here the CDR3 reads CASSAVDRGKGETQYF. In DNA form, the CDR3 reads TGTGCCAGCAGCGCCGTAGACAGGGGGAAGGGAGAGACCCAGTACTTC.

The V call is TRBV7-9, the J call TRBJ1-1; 7 nucleotides match TRBD1. This CDR3 has 17 amino acids. V lost 0 bases to trimming and J lost 2 bases; unmatched junction nucleotides: 9. Looked up from germline, CDR1 is SEHNR and CDR2 is FQNEAQ (reference sequence). CDR3 amino acids: CASSLAQTGSVNTEAFF. The CDR3 DNA is TGTGCCAGCAGCTTAGCTCAGACAGGGAGTGTTAACACTGAAGCTTTCTTT.

V gene TRBV7-2 combines with J gene TRBJ2-3; TRBD1 might be the D (7 bases). Trimming stripped 6 bases from V and 6 bases from J, with 22 bases between. This CDR3 contains 16 residues. CDR1 and CDR2 from the germline V gene are SGHTA and FQGNSA. CDR3 sequence: CASRPSRGRGADTQYF. CDR3 coding DNA: TGTGCCAGCAGGCCATCTAGGGGGCGCGGGGCGGATACGCAGTATTTT.

The rearrangement joins TRBV6-1 to TRBJ2-3; 8 bases align to TRBD1. The CDR3 contains 13 residues. Trimming at V came to 6 bases and at J to 6 bases, leaving 5 bases not matched to a gene. CDR1 is MNHNS and CDR2 is SASEGT in the germline V gene. CDR3 region: CASSPGTGDTQYF. The CDR3 region has the DNA TGTGCCAGCAGCCCCGGGACAGGTGATACGCAGTATTTT.

This clonotype has only a few counts. V is TRBV28 and J is TRBJ1-5; D unresolved. The CDR3 extends over 15 amino acids. Germline values: CDR1 MDHEN, CDR2 SYDVKM. V was cut by 2 bases and J by 0 bases, with 8 bases left in between. CDR3 protein: CASSLDVYSNQPQHF. In nucleotides, the CDR3 is TGTGCCAGCAGTTTAGACGTATATAGCAATCAGCCCCAGCATTTT. Together with reference TRBV28 and TRBJ1-5, the CDR3 gives the full variable domain: DVKVTQSSRYLVKRTGEKVFLECVQDMDHENMFWYRQDPGLGLRLIYFSYDVKMKEKGDIPEGYSVSREKKERFSLILESASTNQTSMYLCASSLDVYSNQPQHFGDGTRLSIL.